This T cell receptor (beta chain) was sequenced during a study of blood T cells in healthy people across ages (dated by TCRdb to the mid-2010s). Some background on the complete study: In model experiments, roughly one uniquely barcoded TCR beta cDNA molecule per two T cells was captured by template switching. Age-related changes in TCR beta repertoire diversity were measured in the study by deep sequencing normalized with unique cDNA molecular identifiers. Donors were grouped into four age groups: young (average roughly 17 years), middle-aged (39), aged (around 66) and long-lived (about 82). To avoid experimental bias, donors of different ages were distributed randomly across sequencing lanes. Two additional independent replicas of 1 million unique cDNA reads from the same blood draw were analyzed for two donors (one aged 18 to 30 and one aged 80 or older).

There are 16 amino acids in the CDR3, from cysteine to phenylalanine inclusive. Here the CDR3 DNA is all that survives: 48 bases in frame from base 1. The trim is 4 bases for V and 4 bases for J, with a gap of 19 bases between the germline ends. From a lookup of the germline V gene (reference sequence), CDR1 and CDR2 are LGHDT and YNNKEL. The investigation overall reported the following: Estimates of total diversity based on one million sequenced T cells were regarded as lower bounds and as underestimates. Observed TCR beta diversity per million T cells fell roughly linearly with age, and a significant reduction was already apparent by age around 39. Because profiling used bulk unsorted PBMCs, naive and antigen-experienced compartments could not be compared conclusively. The percentage of naive T cells measured by flow cytometry correlated strongly with observed TCR beta diversity. Compared with the aged group, the long-lived group had more naive CD4+ T cells, fewer expanded clones and increased TCR diversity, a pattern suggesting age selection. Because the CMV infection status of the donors was unknown, age-related changes in expanded clonotypes may potentially have been confounded.

This clonotype has only a few counts. This clone's antigen is unknown. No base quality information exists; no much larger clone differs at one position. Libraries were prepared through 5' RACE. The sequencer was an Illumina HiSeq 2500. A second about 7 to 12 cycle PCR used a sample-barcoded 5' primer and a J-beta primer mix. A template-switch 5' adaptor carrying 12 random nucleotides introduced a unique molecular identifier onto each TCR beta cDNA molecule. Each sample yielded at least 3 million CDR3-containing paired-end reads. All of the RNA was converted into first-strand cDNA using the Mint cDNA synthesis kit, with a TRBC-specific oligonucleotide serving as the primer. Following uracil-DNA glycosylase treatment, all cDNA underwent a first 18-cycle PCR with the universal primers M1SS and BC2_uni_R. The authors' pipeline ran thus. Normalization of each sample was performed by random selection of 1 million high-quality reads, each carrying a distinct molecular identifier. Reads sharing molecular identifiers were discarded rather than binned into consensus sequences. MiTCR, with a Q25 quality threshold and the strictest error-elimination algorithm, was used for CDR3 identification, clonotype clustering and error correction. A nonparametric unseen species model with Euler transformation was used to estimate lower-bound total TCR beta diversity. TCRdb reprocessing: public reads trimmed at Q25 with fastp, clones called with MiXCR, in-frame beta chains kept. CDR3 protein duplicates are merged, each entry listing the most common genes and DNA. Here the V and J calls rest on TCRdb's processing, not on the authors' analysis. This sample holds around 1,100,000 distinct CDR3 sequences; about two fifths were observed only once. Under 15% of the sample is held by the ten biggest clonotypes.

Donors were approximately 42 systemically healthy Caucasian individuals from Russia aged roughly 6 to 95 years. Each donor gave ten milliliters of peripheral blood, collected into EDTA-treated Vacutainer tubes. Ficoll-Paque density-gradient centrifugation was used to isolate PBMCs, with at least 6 million per sample. Total RNA was extracted from PBMCs with Trizol reagent, with at least 5 micrograms obtained per sample. Naive CD45RAhigh/CD27high T cell percentages were measured by flow cytometry on a PBMC aliquot from every donor. The sample consisted of blood. This clonotype originated in a man in his late teens or twenties in good health. The rearrangement combines TRBV3-1 with TRBJ1-2; tentative D gene TRBD1, with 6 bases matching. The DNA sequence reads TGTGCCAGCAGCCTGAATCCACAGGGATATGGCTATGGCTACACCTTC. Protein translation: CASSLNPQGYGYGYTF.